This entry describes one T cell receptor beta chain. This sample is drawn from a study of glioma-infiltrating T cells. V lost 8 bases to trimming and J lost 0 bases, with 11 bases between them. The CDR3 is 15 amino acids. Germline values: CDR1 MNHNS, CDR2 SASEGT. TCR alpha and beta CDR3 regions were amplified from RNA using iRepertoire nested multiplex PCR. For one-step reverse transcription and amplification, about 85-400 ng of tissue mRNA or PBMC total RNA was used. TCRdb re-called the multiplex PCR reads with MiXCR, one entry per CDR3 protein. The repertoire holds 300,000 to 450,000 distinct CDR3 sequences, with roughly 41% as singletons.

The chain links TRBV6-1 to TRBJ2-6; D is possibly TRBD1 (5 bases). The receptor's source is a human donor with low-grade glioma or glioblastoma, undergoing nonglioma brain surgery, or in good health (not recorded which). Sequenced sample: glioma tissue, nonneoplastic brain tissue, or PBMCs (not recorded which). The DNA of the CDR3 is TGTGCCAGCCGCGCGCAGGGCTCTGGGGCCAACGTCCTGACTTTC. Its protein product is CASRAQGSGANVLTF.